These T cell receptor beta chains were read from a single sample in a study of T-cell reconstitution after alpha-beta-depleted transplantation in children. TCRdb used MiXCR to reprocess the PCR reads, holding one entry per CDR3 protein. The profile covers 670,000 or so distinct CDR3 sequences, with around 13% appearing a single time and 0.79% taken by the ten largest. Material: PBMCs, obtained before TCRalphabeta/CD19-depleted stem cell transplant. Source of these receptors: a girl aged 2-10 years with congenital amegakaryocytic thrombocytopenia, due to receive a stem cell transplant. The CDR3 runs from the conserved cysteine through the conserved F or W. The D gene is left open where the match is weak. A clone size is listed for some rows: how often the clone was seen (once, few, many), or a class if it is expanded.

j_call,v_call,clone_size,d_call,cdr3_nt,cdr3_aa
TRBJ2-5,TRBV19,-,-,TGTGCCAGTAGTATTGGCCGATGGGGAGAGACCCAGTACTTC,CASSIGRWGETQYF
TRBJ1-2,TRBV15,many,-,TGTGCCACCAGCAGAGATCCACGGGGAGGGGGATTCTATGGCTACACCTTC,CATSRDPRGGGFYGYTF
TRBJ2-3,TRBV29-1,many,TRBD2,TGCAGCGTTGCCGGAGCTAGCGGGAGAACAGATACGCAGTATTTT,CSVAGASGRTDTQYF
TRBJ2-2,TRBV3-1,few,-,TGTGCCAGCAGCCTCCCGGGATCTACCGAGCTGTTTTTT,CASSLPGSTELFF
TRBJ2-7,TRBV5-1,many,-,TGCGCCAGCAGCTTCGGGACTCAAGGGATCTACGAGCAGTACTTC,CASSFGTQGIYEQYF
TRBJ2-1,TRBV20-1,-,-,TGCTGTGCTAGAGATCCCCGACCAACTACTTCCTACAATGAGCAGTTCTTC,CCARDPRPTTSYNEQFF
TRBJ2-5,TRBV5-1,many,TRBD2,TGCGCCAGCAGCGCCTCCGGGACTAGCGGGATGGAGACCCAGTACTTC,CASSASGTSGMETQYF
TRBJ2-1,TRBV20-1,many,TRBD1,TGCAGTGCTACCCGCAGGGGGCTCATATACAATGAGCAGTTCTTC,CSATRRGLIYNEQFF
TRBJ2-5,TRBV24-1,many,-,TGTGCCCCCCCTCGGAACGGACAAGAGACCCAGTACTTC,CAPPRNGQETQYF
TRBJ2-1,TRBV20-1,-,-,TGCAGTGCTAGGCCCCGTCAAATTCGCGGGATGTTTAATGAGCAGTTCTTC,CSARPRQIRGMFNEQFF
TRBJ2-1,TRBV20-1,many,-,TGCAGTGCTAGACAGGGACTGCGGGAGCAGTTCTTC,CSARQGLREQFF
TRBJ2-3,TRBV5-1,many,-,TGCGCCAGCAGCTTGGAGATGGGCACAGATACGCAGTATTTT,CASSLEMGTDTQYF
TRBJ2-1,TRBV20-1,-,-,TGCAGTGCCCCCCTTGGACTAATATACAATGAGCAGTTCTTC,CSAPLGLIYNEQFF
TRBJ2-3,TRBV12-3/TRBV12-4,-,-,TGTGCCAGCAGTCATGGTACCAGCACAGATACGCAGTATTTT,CASSHGTSTDTQYF
TRBJ2-1,TRBV20-1,many,TRBD1,TGCAGTGCTAGCCGGGACAGCTCCTACAATGAGCAGTTCTTC,CSASRDSSYNEQFF
TRBJ2-1,TRBV15,few,-,TGTGCCACCAGCACCCAAAGCTCCTACAATGAGCAGTTCTTC,CATSTQSSYNEQFF
TRBJ2-5,TRBV7-8,many,-,TGTGCCAGCAGCTTAGTTGGCCAGAGAGAGGAGACCCAGTACTTC,CASSLVGQREETQYF
TRBJ2-1,TRBV29-1,many,-,TGCAGCGTCGACAACGGCTCCTACAATGAGCAGTTCTTC,CSVDNGSYNEQFF
TRBJ1-5,TRBV3-1,-,-,TGTGCCAGCAGCCACGACACAGGCGTTAGCAATCAGCCCCAGCATTTT,CASSHDTGVSNQPQHF
TRBJ2-2,TRBV6-2/TRBV6-3,-,-,TGTGCCAGCGAACCGCTTGGGAGTAACACCGGGGAGCTGTTTTTT,CASEPLGSNTGELFF